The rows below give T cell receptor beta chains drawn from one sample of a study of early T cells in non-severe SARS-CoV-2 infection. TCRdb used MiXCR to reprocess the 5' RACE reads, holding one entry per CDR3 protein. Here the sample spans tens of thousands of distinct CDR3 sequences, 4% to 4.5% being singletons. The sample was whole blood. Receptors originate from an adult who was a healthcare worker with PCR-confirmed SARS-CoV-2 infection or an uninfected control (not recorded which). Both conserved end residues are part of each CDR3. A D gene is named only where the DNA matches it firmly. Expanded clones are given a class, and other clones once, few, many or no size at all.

CDR3aa: CASSYLEGQGRSEQYF
CDR3nt: TGTGCCAGCAGTTACTTAGAGGGACAGGGAAGAAGCGAGCAGTACTTC
abundance: many
j_gene: TRBJ2-7
d_gene: TRBD1
v_gene: TRBV6-2/TRBV6-3

CDR3aa: CASGVSANYGYTF
CDR3nt: TGTGCCAGCGGCGTCTCAGCTAACTATGGCTACACCTTC
abundance: many
j_gene: TRBJ1-2
d_gene: NA
v_gene: TRBV6-2/TRBV6-3

CDR3aa: CASSPDRGYNEQFF
CDR3nt: TGCGCCAGCAGCCCGGACAGGGGGTACAATGAGCAGTTCTTC
abundance: many
j_gene: TRBJ2-1
d_gene: TRBD1
v_gene: TRBV4-3

CDR3aa: CASSEWGQGGTDTQYF
CDR3nt: TGTGCCAGCAGTGAATGGGGACAGGGAGGCACAGATACGCAGTATTTT
abundance: few
j_gene: TRBJ2-3
d_gene: TRBD1
v_gene: TRBV6-1

CDR3aa: CASRQGGRSTEAFF
CDR3nt: TGTGCCAGCAGACAGGGAGGGAGAAGCACTGAAGCTTTCTTT
abundance: many
j_gene: TRBJ1-1
d_gene: NA
v_gene: TRBV7-9

CDR3aa: CASSPDRAYNEQFF
CDR3nt: TGTGCCAGCAGCCCGGACAGGGCCTACAATGAGCAGTTCTTC
abundance: many
j_gene: TRBJ2-1
d_gene: TRBD1
v_gene: TRBV7-7

CDR3aa: CATSDLMRGRGETQYF
CDR3nt: TGTGCCACCAGTGATTTGATGAGGGGGCGAGGGGAGACCCAGTACTTC
abundance: many
j_gene: TRBJ2-5
d_gene: TRBD1
v_gene: TRBV24-1

CDR3aa: CASSPTGGRVNYGYTF
CDR3nt: TGTGCCAGCAGCCCTACAGGGGGCAGAGTTAACTATGGCTACACCTTC
abundance: many
j_gene: TRBJ1-2
d_gene: TRBD1
v_gene: TRBV6-6

CDR3aa: CSARTTASSYNSPLHF
CDR3nt: TGCAGTGCTAGAACGACGGCAAGCTCCTATAATTCACCCCTCCACTTT
abundance: many
j_gene: TRBJ1-6
d_gene: NA
v_gene: TRBV20-1

CDR3aa: CASRSQRYEAFF
CDR3nt: TGTGCCAGCAGGTCACAGCGTTATGAAGCTTTCTTT
abundance: many
j_gene: TRBJ1-1
d_gene: NA
v_gene: TRBV12-3/TRBV12-4

CDR3aa: CASSYRARSTDTQYF
CDR3nt: TGTGCCAGCAGTTACAGGGCGAGGTCCACAGATACGCAGTATTTT
abundance: many
j_gene: TRBJ2-3
d_gene: NA
v_gene: TRBV6-6

CDR3aa: CASSLRGGREQFF
CDR3nt: TGTGCCAGCAGTTTACGGGGGGGCCGTGAGCAGTTCTTC
abundance: NA
j_gene: TRBJ2-1
d_gene: TRBD2
v_gene: TRBV28

CDR3aa: CASSRGWDRVGDTEAFF
CDR3nt: TGTGCCAGCAGCCGAGGCTGGGACAGGGTCGGGGACACTGAAGCTTTCTTT
abundance: many
j_gene: TRBJ1-1
d_gene: TRBD1
v_gene: TRBV3-1

CDR3aa: CASSPPDRIAEAFF
CDR3nt: TGTGCCAGCAGCCCTCCGGACAGAATCGCTGAAGCTTTCTTT
abundance: many
j_gene: TRBJ1-1
d_gene: NA
v_gene: TRBV4-2

CDR3aa: CASSSQGLPPYEQYF
CDR3nt: TGTGCCAGCAGCTCCCAGGGACTACCTCCCTACGAGCAGTACTTC
abundance: many
j_gene: TRBJ2-7
d_gene: TRBD2
v_gene: TRBV7-2

CDR3aa: CASSSAGTGERDEQFF
CDR3nt: TGTGCCAGCAGCTCCGCCGGGACAGGGGAGAGGGATGAGCAGTTCTTC
abundance: medium-sized
j_gene: TRBJ2-1
d_gene: TRBD1
v_gene: TRBV13

CDR3aa: CASSDGTGGDTQYF
CDR3nt: TGTGCCAGCAGTGACGGGACAGGGGGCGATACGCAGTATTTT
abundance: medium-sized
j_gene: TRBJ2-3
d_gene: TRBD1
v_gene: TRBV6-4

CDR3aa: CASSLDLSTGGYEQYF
CDR3nt: TGTGCCAGCAGCTTAGATCTTTCGACAGGGGGCTACGAGCAGTACTTC
abundance: many
j_gene: TRBJ2-7
d_gene: TRBD1
v_gene: TRBV11-2

CDR3aa: CASSQPGQGHTGELFF
CDR3nt: TGTGCCAGCAGCCAACCGGGACAGGGTCACACCGGGGAGCTGTTTTTT
abundance: many
j_gene: TRBJ2-2
d_gene: TRBD1
v_gene: TRBV7-9

CDR3aa: CASRGYEAFF
CDR3nt: TGTGCCAGCAGAGGGTATGAAGCTTTCTTT
abundance: NA
j_gene: TRBJ1-1
d_gene: NA
v_gene: TRBV6-2/TRBV6-3

CDR3aa: CASKTNERSGANVLTF
CDR3nt: TGTGCCAGCAAAACAAACGAACGGTCTGGGGCCAACGTCCTGACTTTC
abundance: many
j_gene: TRBJ2-6
d_gene: NA
v_gene: TRBV2

CDR3aa: CASSQYRLAGGSSYNEQFF
CDR3nt: TGTGCCAGCAGCCAATATCGTCTAGCGGGGGGAAGCTCCTACAATGAGCAGTTCTTC
abundance: few
j_gene: TRBJ2-1
d_gene: TRBD2
v_gene: TRBV16

CDR3aa: CSAQSSSDRTDTQYF
CDR3nt: TGCAGTGCCCAGTCGTCCAGCGACCGCACAGATACGCAGTATTTT
abundance: many
j_gene: TRBJ2-3
d_gene: NA
v_gene: TRBV20-1

CDR3aa: CASSLRGLYGYTF
CDR3nt: TGTGCCAGCAGTTTACGGGGACTCTATGGCTACACCTTC
abundance: many
j_gene: TRBJ1-2
d_gene: NA
v_gene: TRBV12-3/TRBV12-4

CDR3aa: CASGLWTSVIEQFF
CDR3nt: TGTGCTAGTGGTTTGTGGACTAGCGTAATTGAGCAGTTCTTC
abundance: many
j_gene: TRBJ2-1
d_gene: TRBD2
v_gene: TRBV12-5

CDR3aa: CASSPRLAGGYTGELFF
CDR3nt: TGTGCCAGCAGCCCTCGTCTAGCGGGGGGCTACACCGGGGAGCTGTTTTTT
abundance: many
j_gene: TRBJ2-2
d_gene: TRBD2
v_gene: TRBV5-5

CDR3aa: CASSQRDSEGEKLFF
CDR3nt: TGTGCCAGCAGTCAGAGAGACAGCGAAGGTGAAAAACTGTTTTTT
abundance: NA
j_gene: TRBJ1-4
d_gene: NA
v_gene: TRBV12-3/TRBV12-4

CDR3aa: CASSFNEKLFF
CDR3nt: TGTGCCAGCAGCTTTAATGAAAAACTGTTTTTT
abundance: many
j_gene: TRBJ1-4
d_gene: NA
v_gene: TRBV7-9

CDR3aa: CATSEGSNYGYTF
CDR3nt: TGTGCCACCAGTGAGGGCAGTAACTATGGCTACACCTTC
abundance: few
j_gene: TRBJ1-2
d_gene: NA
v_gene: TRBV24-1

CDR3aa: CASSLRGTVSETEAFF
CDR3nt: TGTGCCAGCAGCTTACGGGGGACAGTGTCTGAAACTGAAGCTTTCTTT
abundance: NA
j_gene: TRBJ1-1
d_gene: TRBD1
v_gene: TRBV7-9

CDR3aa: CASTLPFGDQETQYF
CDR3nt: TGCGCCAGCACCCTGCCCTTCGGGGACCAAGAGACCCAGTACTTC
abundance: many
j_gene: TRBJ2-5
d_gene: NA
v_gene: TRBV5-1

CDR3aa: CASSQPTSGGYNEQFF
CDR3nt: TGTGCCAGCAGCCAACCGACTAGCGGGGGTTACAATGAGCAGTTCTTC
abundance: few
j_gene: TRBJ2-1
d_gene: TRBD2
v_gene: TRBV14

CDR3aa: CASSYQVSNQPQHF
CDR3nt: TGTGCCAGCAGCTATCAGGTTAGCAATCAGCCCCAGCATTTT
abundance: many
j_gene: TRBJ1-5
d_gene: NA
v_gene: TRBV3-1

CDR3aa: CSVERGLNYGYTF
CDR3nt: TGCAGCGTTGAACGGGGGCTTAACTATGGCTACACCTTC
abundance: NA
j_gene: TRBJ1-2
d_gene: NA
v_gene: TRBV29-1

CDR3aa: CASSEHSNTGELFF
CDR3nt: TGTGCCAGCAGTGAACACTCGAACACCGGGGAGCTGTTTTTT
abundance: many
j_gene: TRBJ2-2
d_gene: NA
v_gene: TRBV2

CDR3aa: CASTKHRTGGKNTEAFF
CDR3nt: TGTGCCAGCACCAAACATCGGACAGGGGGGAAGAACACTGAAGCTTTCTTT
abundance: many
j_gene: TRBJ1-1
d_gene: TRBD1
v_gene: TRBV6-2/TRBV6-3

CDR3aa: CATRGSYYEQYF
CDR3nt: TGTGCCACGCGGGGGTCTTACTACGAGCAGTACTTC
abundance: few
j_gene: TRBJ2-7
d_gene: TRBD2
v_gene: TRBV2

CDR3aa: CASSITAGGNQPQHF
CDR3nt: TGTGCCAGTAGTATCACTGCAGGGGGGAATCAGCCCCAGCATTTT
abundance: many
j_gene: TRBJ1-5
d_gene: TRBD1
v_gene: TRBV19

CDR3aa: CASSSSRSSSENTIYF
CDR3nt: TGTGCCAGCAGCTCGAGCAGGTCAAGCTCTGAAAACACCATATATTTT
abundance: many
j_gene: TRBJ1-3
d_gene: NA
v_gene: TRBV7-2

CDR3aa: CAIGEGETQYF
CDR3nt: TGTGCCATTGGGGAGGGAGAGACCCAGTACTTC
abundance: many
j_gene: TRBJ2-5
d_gene: TRBD2
v_gene: TRBV10-3